The 2 T cell receptor beta chains listed next were all sequenced from one sample in a study of T cell responses to AZD1222 COVID-19 vaccine. Some clones are missing from TCRdb's copy, which holds only in-frame ones; the method was immunoSEQ multiplex PCR. In the table there are about 130,000 clones, roughly 84% of which are singletons. Material: peripheral blood, obtained on day 0 of AZD1222 vaccination. These receptors were taken from an adult in good health.

This rearrangement joins TRBV27 to TRBJ1-4; tentatively, D is TRBD1 (6 bases). This CDR3 spans 15 amino acids. The V gene lost 5 bases and the J gene lost 7 bases, with 17 bases spanning the gap. CDR1 is MNHEY and CDR2 is SMNVEV in the germline V gene (reference sequence). The CDR3 loop is CASSRATGRSEKLFF. CDR3 sequence (DNA): TGTGCCAGCAGTCGGGCGACAGGAAGGAGTGAAAAACTGTTTTTT.

The rearrangement uses TRBV7-9 and TRBJ2-7; the match to TRBD1 covers 9 bases. With V trimmed by 2 bases and J by 1 base, 6 bases remained unmatched. Germline V gives CDR1 SEHNR, CDR2 FQNEAQ (reference sequence). The CDR3 runs 16 residues. The DNA for the CDR3 is TGTGCCAGCAGCTTACGACCCGGGACAGGGTCCTACGAGCAGTACTTC. Protein: CASSLRPGTGSYEQYF. The variable domain in full, completed from reference TRBV7-9 and TRBJ2-7, reads DTGVSQNPRHKITKRGQNVTFRCDPISEHNRLYWYRQTLGQGPEFLTYFQNEAQLEKSRLLSDRFSAERPKGSFSTLEIQRTEQGDSAMYLCASSLRPGTGSYEQYFGPGTRLTVT.